Below, one T cell receptor beta chain is given with its context. The record originates from a study of blood T cell repertoires in COVID-19. V lost 4 bases, J lost 2 bases, and 11 bases stayed unmatched. The length of the CDR3 is 16 residues. Looked up from germline, CDR1 is MDHEN and CDR2 is SYDVKM. Here immunoSEQ multiplex PCR was the method, and the copy in TCRdb shows in-frame clones only, minus some. The data contain under 250,000 clones, about nine tenths of them singletons. The rearrangement uses TRBV28 and TRBJ2-7; 7 bases match TRBD2. The receptor comes from a man aged 40-49 years who had recovered from COVID-19. The sample comprised PBMCs or T cells enriched from blood (not recorded which). CDR3 DNA sequence: TGTGCCAGCAGTTCTCTAGCGGAACTACCTCCCTACGAGCAGTACTTC. Translating it yields CASSSLAELPPYEQYF.